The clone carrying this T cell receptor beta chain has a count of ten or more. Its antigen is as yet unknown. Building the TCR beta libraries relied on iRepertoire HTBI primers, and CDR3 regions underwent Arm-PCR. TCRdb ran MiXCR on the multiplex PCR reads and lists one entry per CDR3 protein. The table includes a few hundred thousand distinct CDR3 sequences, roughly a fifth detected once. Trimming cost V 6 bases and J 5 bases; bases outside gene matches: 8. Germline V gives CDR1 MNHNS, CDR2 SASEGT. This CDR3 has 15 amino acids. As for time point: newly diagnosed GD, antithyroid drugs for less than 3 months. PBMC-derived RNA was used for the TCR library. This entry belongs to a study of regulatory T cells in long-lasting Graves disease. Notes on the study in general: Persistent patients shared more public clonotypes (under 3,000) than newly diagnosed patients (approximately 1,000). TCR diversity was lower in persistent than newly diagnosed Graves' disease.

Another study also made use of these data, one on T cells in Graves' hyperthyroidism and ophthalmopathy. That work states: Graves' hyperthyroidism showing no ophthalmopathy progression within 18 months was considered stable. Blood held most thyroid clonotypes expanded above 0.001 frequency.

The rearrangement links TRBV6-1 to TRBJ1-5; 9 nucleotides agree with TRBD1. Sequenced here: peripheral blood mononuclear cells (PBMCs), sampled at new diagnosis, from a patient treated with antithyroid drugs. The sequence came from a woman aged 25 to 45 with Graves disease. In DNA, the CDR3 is TGTGCCAGCAGGCCGGGACAGGGAGTCCATCAGCCCCAGCATTTT. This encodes CASRPGQGVHQPQHF.